The TCR beta chain under discussion was sequenced for a study of shared clonotypes between healthy human individuals (dated by TCRdb to about 2020). Regarding the research as a whole: The cohort comprised two women and a few men aged 18 to 49 years. To estimate repertoire size and how much clonotype sharing occurs between individuals, the study deeply sequenced the blood TCR repertoires of roughly 5 healthy adults. To increase sequencing depth and limit assay-specific biases, TCR repertoire library preparation and sequencing were carried out by different laboratories using diverse techniques. Leukapheresis yielded between about 0.85 and 10 billion PBMCs per donor. For each donor, CD4 naive and CD4 memory were each run on three plates, CD8 naive on two plates, and CD8 memory on one plate.

TCR CDR3 regions were amplified from genomic DNA by multiplex PCR using the deep immunoSEQ assay. For each cell subset, the extracted genomic DNA was distributed evenly across all wells of several immunoSEQ 96-well plates, and each plate served as one replicate. Each replicate PCR for sorted subsets received roughly 0.2 ug genomic DNA, equal to roughly 29,000 T cell genomes. Purified libraries were measured with a Qubit 3.0 fluorometer, size-checked on a Bioanalyzer 2100, and measured again with the KAPA Library Quantification kit. Every immunoSEQ 96-well plate was sequenced on a separate single-read 150-cycle Illumina NextSeq 550 flow cell. The paper's data handling went like this. Because the immunoSEQ output held only junctional sequences and lacked quality scores, the filtering could not match the filtering applied to full-length reads. To assign V/J genes and CDR3, sequences were annotated against IMGT germline references using PyIR, a Python wrapper for IgBLAST v1.9. Reads were filtered out if the reads had weak V/J assignments (E-value above 1e-6), no CDR3, stop codons, out-of-frame junctions, or ambiguous translated residues. V3J clonotypes were defined by identical inferred V gene, J gene, and CDR3 amino acid sequence. To compute the percentage overlap between repertoires, the number of shared unique clonotypes was divided by the size of the smaller repertoire. Three approaches were used to assess repertoire richness: RTK rarefaction, the Chao1 estimator, and Recon v2.1 estimates of unobserved clonotypes. For all TCRbeta clonotypes obtained by the gDNA method from a few donors, generation probabilities were computed with OLGA. What TCRdb holds here is the immuneACCESS table cut down to in-frame rearrangements. Part of the clones is not present; checked against another copy, under half of the missing clones reflect an unresolved V gene, and the others are unexplained. That table furnishes V, J and clone size, whereas the DNA furnished D and trimming. The sample profile shows nearly 1,000,000 clones; approximately 80% of them were found once. Approximately 1.5% of the sample rests with the top ten.

This clone was observed a few times. Its antigen is not yet known. One base away there is no much larger clone; base qualities are not given. V is reduced by 4 bases and J by 7 bases, leaving a spacing of 18 bases between them. CDR1 and CDR2 were assigned from the germline V gene (reference sequence) as SGHNT and YYREEE. The CDR3 sequence holds 16 residues, the cysteine and phenylalanine included. The entry retains the CDR3 DNA only, 48 bases that are in frame from base 1. Study-wide conclusions, independent of this receptor: Sampling was limited to blood, and TCR repertoires in tissue likely differ from TCR repertoires in blood. The genetic and exposure-history diversity represented was limited by the small number of donors. Rarefaction of sorted-subset datasets indicated incomplete sequencing despite the large sequencing depth. Pairwise subsampling indicated that sequencing depth was expected to affect the degree of clonotype sharing among donors. About 5% of naive CD4, 3.5% of naive CD8, about 2.4% of memory CD4, and about 0.4% of memory CD8 clonotypes were shared across several donors. Larger estimated clonotype richness was generally found for naive subsets than for memory subsets. Higher generation probabilities were observed for clonotypes shared by all four sorted-subset donors than for non-shared clonotypes.

Donors were healthy HIV-negative adults with no recently reported acute infections or vaccinations. Every donor was a Caucasian adult residing in Nashville, Tennessee, USA. Magnetic negative selection was used to enrich CD4+ T cells, after which naive cells were positively selected on CD45RA and the negative fraction became the memory subset. After blood collection by leukapheresis, PBMCs were isolated using Ficoll-Histopaque density gradient centrifugation and then cryopreserved in the vapor phase of liquid nitrogen. Analytical flow cytometry was used to check the purity and quantity of every magnetically sorted T cell population. From each sorted fraction, genomic DNA was isolated and quantified by UV absorbance on a Nanodrop 2000c.

The sequence is built from TRBV5-4 and TRBJ1-6, with TRBD1 tentatively as D gene (5 bases match). The clonotype originates from a man aged 18 to 29 in good health. Material for sequencing was memory CD4+ T cells sorted from blood. The cell subset or site label on this specimen signifies: CD45RA-negative fraction. The DNA is as follows: TGTGCCAGCAGCCTTAGCGGGGGAGGTAGGAATTCACCCCTCCACTTT. This encodes CASSLSGGGRNSPLHF.